This T cell receptor beta chain was captured by sequencing in a study of cytomegalovirus exposure and HLA in healthy donors. This PCR relied on a set of 60 Vbeta primers and 13 Jbeta primers. The repertoire was sequenced with immunoSEQ multiplex PCR; TCRdb's copy has only in-frame clones and lacks some. This sample contains approximately 38,000 clones. It was healthy bone marrow donors who served as donors. Overall study findings and caveats: After further analysis at a later stage, 16,951 TCR beta sequences were associated with HLA alleles at 0.05 false discovery rate. Cytomegalovirus-associated TCR beta chains were listed, numbering 164.

Remarks on this clone: Its antigen is undetermined.

Trimming removed 5 bases at V and 3 bases at J, with 13 bases between. CDR1 is SGHAT, CDR2 FQDESV, per germline (reference sequence). This CDR3 spans 15 amino acids. The rearrangement links TRBV11-1 to TRBJ2-2; D uncertain. The sequence derives from a man aged 35-49 years in good health and CMV-seropositive. Sequenced material: PBMCs. CDR3 bases: TGTGCCAGCAGCCCTTACCAGGTGTACACCGGGGAGCTGTTTTTT. This codes for CASSPYQVYTGELFF.